This is a list of T cell receptor beta chains from one sample in a study of T cell repertoires in cytomegalovirus infection. Their target antigens are unknown. TCRdb re-called the reads through MiXCR, storing one row per CDR3 protein. Of about 69,000 distinct CDR3 sequences in the sample, about 26% were seen once. Source: CD8+ T cells from cultured PBMCs, taken from culture after CMV antigen stimulation. The receptors originated from a human donor in good health (CMV status not recorded). Some clones in this sample may be carry-over from other donors' samples. CDR3s include the opening cysteine and the closing phenylalanine or tryptophan. Fields, in order: J gene, clone size, D gene, V gene, CDR3 DNA, CDR3 protein. A D gene is named only where the DNA matches it firmly. A row's size may be missing; if present it is once, few, many or a size class.

TRBJ2-7 | - | - | TRBV30 | TGTGCCTGGAGTGTGAGCTCCTACGAGCAGTACTTC | CAWSVSSYEQYF
TRBJ2-1 | - | - | TRBV12-3/TRBV12-4 | TGTGCCAGCATTTCGCTTCAGGGGTCGGGGGCACGTACCTACAATGAGCAGTTCTTC | CASISLQGSGARTYNEQFF
TRBJ1-5 | - | - | TRBV30 | TGTGCCTTGGACAGCTTGAACAATCAGCCCCAGCATTTT | CALDSLNNQPQHF
TRBJ2-5 | - | TRBD2 | TRBV7-9 | TGTGCCAGCAGCTATCTAGCGGGGGGGCCAGAGACCCAGTACTTC | CASSYLAGGPETQYF
TRBJ2-7 | - | - | TRBV7-9 | TGTGCCAGCAGCTTAGGAGGGAGGCCCTACGAGCAGTACTTC | CASSLGGRPYEQYF
TRBJ2-7 | - | - | TRBV7-6 | TGTGCCAGCAGCTTAGCCCTGTACGAGCAGTACTTC | CASSLALYEQYF
TRBJ2-2 | - | - | TRBV27 | TGTGCCAGCGCCGTCAGAGCCACCGGGGAGCTGTTTTTT | CASAVRATGELFF
TRBJ2-7 | - | TRBD2 | TRBV11-2 | TGTGCCAGCAGCACGTCGTGGGCGGGAGGGCCCTCTGGAGAGCAGTACTTC | CASSTSWAGGPSGEQYF
TRBJ2-3 | - | TRBD2 | TRBV7-9 | TGTGCCAGCAGCTTAGTCCTAGCGGGAGGTAGGACAGATACGCAGTATTTT | CASSLVLAGGRTDTQYF
TRBJ1-5 | - | TRBD1 | TRBV20-1 | TGCAGTGCTAGCCCCGGGACAGGGGGCAGTCAGCCCCAGCATTTT | CSASPGTGGSQPQHF
TRBJ2-1 | - | - | TRBV25-1 | TGTGCCAGCAGTGAATGGCGGCTCAATGAGCAGTTCTTC | CASSEWRLNEQFF
TRBJ2-7 | few | - | TRBV7-9 | TGTGCCAGCAGCTTAGTGGGGGTTGAGCAGTACTTC | CASSLVGVEQYF
TRBJ2-1 | - | - | TRBV13 | TGTGCCAGCAGCTTCCGTCCCAGCTCCTACAATGAGCAGTTCTTC | CASSFRPSSYNEQFF
TRBJ2-7 | - | TRBD2 | TRBV30 | TGTGCCTGGAGCGGACTAGCGGTGTCCTACGAGCAGTACTTC | CAWSGLAVSYEQYF
TRBJ2-7 | - | - | TRBV14 | TGTGCCAGCAGCCAGGATAGCGGTATGAGCTCCTACGAGCAGTACTTC | CASSQDSGMSSYEQYF
TRBJ2-1 | - | TRBD2 | TRBV9 | TGTGCCAGCAGCGCCGATCTAGCGGGGCAACAGAGTGAGCAGTTCTTC | CASSADLAGQQSEQFF
TRBJ2-3 | - | TRBD1 | TRBV4-3 | TGCGCCAGCAGCTACGGGACAGGATCTCGAGATTTGTCTGGTACGCAGTATTTT | CASSYGTGSRDLSGTQYF
TRBJ2-1 | many | TRBD2 | TRBV7-2 | TGTGCCAGCAGCTTAGCGGGCGGGGGGGTTTACAATGAGCAGTTCTTC | CASSLAGGGVYNEQFF
TRBJ1-2 | - | - | TRBV27 | TGTGCCAGCAGTCTGTTTGGGGACTCGGGGGGCTATGGCTACACCTTC | CASSLFGDSGGYGYTF
TRBJ2-5 | - | TRBD1 | TRBV11-3 | TGTGCCAGCAGCCTGGGACAGGGGGAGACCCAGTACTTC | CASSLGQGETQYF
TRBJ1-1 | - | TRBD1 | TRBV7-9 | TGTGCCAGCAGCGGGAGGGGGCGCGGGGGGAACACTGAAGCTTTCTTT | CASSGRGRGGNTEAFF